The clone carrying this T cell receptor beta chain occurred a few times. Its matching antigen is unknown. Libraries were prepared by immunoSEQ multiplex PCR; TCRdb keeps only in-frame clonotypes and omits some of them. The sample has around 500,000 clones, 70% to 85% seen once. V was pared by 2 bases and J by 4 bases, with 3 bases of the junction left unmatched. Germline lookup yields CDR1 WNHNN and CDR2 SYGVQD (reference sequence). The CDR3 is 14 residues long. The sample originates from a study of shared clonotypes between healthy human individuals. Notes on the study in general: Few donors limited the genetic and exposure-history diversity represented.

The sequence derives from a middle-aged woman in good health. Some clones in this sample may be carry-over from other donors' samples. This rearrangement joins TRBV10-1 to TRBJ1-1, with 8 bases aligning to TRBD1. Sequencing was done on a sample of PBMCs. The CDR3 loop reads CASSETGGRTEAFF. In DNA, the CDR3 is TGCGCCAGCAGTGAGACAGGGGGACGCACTGAAGCTTTCTTT.